The T cell receptor beta chain under discussion was sequenced for a study of CD8 T cells in ankylosing spondylitis. This clonotype showed up just a few times. Preparation of TCR beta libraries was done by quantitative 5'-RACE with molecular barcodes. TCRdb re-called the 5' RACE reads through MiXCR, storing one row per CDR3 protein. The profile shows under 300,000 distinct CDR3 sequences, over 8.5% of them singletons. Germline-derived CDR1 and CDR2 are SEHNR and FQNEAQ (reference sequence). The length of the CDR3 is 14 residues. Losses at the gene ends were 5 bases for V and 3 bases for J; bases not matched to a gene: 3.

V usage is TRBV7-9 and J usage is TRBJ1-1; 10 bases are a match to TRBD1. The receptor was isolated from a male donor with ankylosing spondylitis or in good health (not recorded which). Sequencing used blood, either unsorted or a sorted T cell fraction (not recorded which). CDR3 sequence: CASSDRGRYTEAFF. The CDR3 DNA is TGTGCCAGCAGCGACAGGGGGCGGTACACTGAAGCTTTCTTT. The whole variable domain, remainder taken from reference TRBV7-9 and TRBJ1-1, is DTGVSQNPRHKITKRGQNVTFRCDPISEHNRLYWYRQTLGQGPEFLTYFQNEAQLEKSRLLSDRFSAERPKGSFSTLEIQRTEQGDSAMYLCASSDRGRYTEAFFGQGTRLTVV.